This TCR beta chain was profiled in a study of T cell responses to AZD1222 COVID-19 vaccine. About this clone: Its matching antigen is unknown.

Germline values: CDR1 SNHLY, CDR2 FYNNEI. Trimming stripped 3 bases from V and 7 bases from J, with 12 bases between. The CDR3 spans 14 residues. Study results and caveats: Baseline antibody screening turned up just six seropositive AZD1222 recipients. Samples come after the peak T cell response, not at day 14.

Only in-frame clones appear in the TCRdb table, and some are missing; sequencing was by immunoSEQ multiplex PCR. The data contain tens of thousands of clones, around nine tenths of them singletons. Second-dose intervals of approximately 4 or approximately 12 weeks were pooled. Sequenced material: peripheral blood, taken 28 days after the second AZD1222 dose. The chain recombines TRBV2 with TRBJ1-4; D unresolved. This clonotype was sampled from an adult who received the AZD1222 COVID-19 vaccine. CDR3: CASSDPGAGEKLFF. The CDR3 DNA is TGTGCCAGCAGTGACCCGGGCGCGGGTGAAAAACTGTTTTTT.